A single sample gave rise to the 18 T cell receptor beta chains below, sequenced in a study of identical twins. MiXCR was run by TCRdb on the 5' RACE reads, yielding one entry per CDR3 protein. The sample lists 1.5 million to 2 million distinct CDR3 sequences, less than 40% occurring once. Source material: cord blood. These receptors were collected from a newborn girl in good health.

This clonotype occurred a few times. V usage is TRBV20-1 and J usage is TRBJ2-1; D might be TRBD2 (6 bases). This CDR3 has 16 residues. Germline V gene lookup returns CDR1 DFQATT and CDR2 SNEGSKA (reference sequence). Trimming removed 0 bases from V and 2 bases from J, with 14 bases in between. CDR3 sequence: CSARDHRGFTYNEQFF. In nucleotides, the CDR3 is TGCAGTGCTAGAGATCATCGGGGGTTCACCTACAATGAGCAGTTCTTC.

Note on this clonotype: A read error may be the cause here, since a much bigger clone is one base away. The rearrangement links TRBV6-2 or TRBV6-3 to TRBJ2-7, with D tentatively TRBD2 (5 bases). The CDR3 is 12 amino acids. Germline lookup yields CDR1 MNHEY and CDR2 SVGEGT. The CDR3 here is CAGSYGVHEQYF. In nucleotides, the CDR3 is TGTGCCGGCAGTTACGGGGTCCACGAGCAGTACTTC.

The genes are TRBV25-1 and TRBJ2-7; 9 nucleotides align to TRBD2. The CDR3 runs to 19 residues. V dropped 3 bases and J dropped 0; count of bases not matched to a gene: 15. Germline lookup yields CDR1 MGHDK and CDR2 SYGVNS. This chain's CDR3 is CASSDSGPRIAGDSYEQYF. The CDR3 DNA sequence: TGTGCCAGCAGTGACTCGGGGCCAAGGATAGCGGGGGACTCCTACGAGCAGTACTTC.

The chain has TRBV28 and TRBJ1-6, with TRBD1 as a possible D gene (5 bases). V lost 2 bases and J 7 bases, leaving 18 bases between the germline ends. CDR3 length: 17 residues. The germline V gene has CDR1 MDHEN and CDR2 SYDVKM. The CDR3 region is CASSLPLRRGANSPLHF. In nucleotides, the CDR3 is TGTGCCAGCAGTTTACCCTTGAGGCGAGGGGCGAATTCACCCCTCCACTTT.

J is TRBJ1-1 and V is TRBV28; unclear D gene. This CDR3 comprises 10 residues. Germline loops: CDR1 MDHEN, CDR2 SYDVKM. The germline V and J ends were trimmed by 7 bases and 8 bases, with 8 bases remaining between them. CDR3 region: CASKRGEAFF. CDR3 DNA: TGTGCCAGCAAGCGGGGAGAAGCTTTCTTT.

V and J are TRBV10-3 and TRBJ1-1, with D possibly being TRBD1 (5 bases). V lost 0 bases to trimming and J lost 2 bases, with 10 bases between them. Germline V gene data show CDR1 as ENHRY and CDR2 as SYGVKD. The CDR3 extends over 15 amino acids. The CDR3 is CAISESRRGNTEAFF. Written as DNA, the CDR3 is TGTGCCATCAGTGAGTCAAGGAGGGGAAACACTGAAGCTTTCTTT.

The rearrangement uses TRBV3-1 and TRBJ2-7, with D perhaps matching TRBD1 or TRBD2 (5 bases each). The germline CDR1 and CDR2 sequences are LGHDT and YNNKEL (reference sequence). The germline V and J ends were trimmed by 1 base and 4 bases, with 14 bases remaining between them. The CDR3 is 15 amino acids. CDR3 sequence: CASSQAGTGLYEQYF. DNA of the CDR3: TGTGCCAGCAGCCAAGCAGGGACCGGGTTGTACGAGCAGTACTTC.

To note about this clonotype: A much larger clone lies a single base off, so this may be a read error. This rearrangement joins TRBV18 to TRBJ2-5; D unclear. Matching the DNA end better, TRBJ2-7 makes the J call doubtful. The length of the CDR3 is 10 residues. The germline V gene has CDR1 KGHSH and CDR2 LQKENI. The CDR3 nucleotides are TGTGTCAGCTCACCACGCGAGCAGTACTTC. Protein product: CVSSPREQYF.

This clonotype has more than one count but fewer than ten. This chain links TRBV24-1 with TRBJ2-5; D remains ambiguous. V lost 1 base, J lost 2 bases, and 10 bases lay in between. CDR3 size: 15 residues. Germline V gene data show CDR1 as KGHDR and CDR2 as SFDVKD. CDR3 protein: CATSDFGVGQETQYF. In nucleotides, the CDR3 is TGTGCCACCAGTGATTTTGGGGTAGGTCAAGAGACCCAGTACTTC.

This clonotype turned up a few times. V and J are TRBV13 and TRBJ1-6; 8 bases fit TRBD1. J gave up 10 bases and V 3 bases, and 5 bases lay outside the gene matches. Germline loops: CDR1 PRHDT, CDR2 FYEKMQ (reference sequence). The CDR3 loop spans 14 amino acids. In nucleotides, the CDR3 is TGTGCCAGCAGCTTGGACAGGGAAGGGTCACCCCTCCACTTT. It translates to CASSLDREGSPLHF.

The genes are TRBV20-1 and TRBJ2-5; tentative D call: TRBD1 (5 bases). The CDR3 runs to 13 residues. The V and J ends lost 3 bases and 3 bases respectively, with 11 bases between them. The germline V gene has CDR1 DFQATT and CDR2 SNEGSKA (reference sequence). CDR3 sequence reads: CSASLTVKETQYF. The CDR3 region has the DNA TGCAGTGCTAGCCTGACAGTTAAAGAGACCCAGTACTTC.

A remark on this clonotype: Its ends do not fully match the called genes, so a read error is possible. V usage is TRBV6-2 or TRBV6-3 and J usage is TRBJ2-1, with 9 bases matching TRBD2. The CDR3 is 20 amino acids. Germline CDR1 reads MNHEY; CDR2 reads SVGEGT. CDR3 residues: CASSYSYRLAVPLSYNVQFF. DNA for the CDR3: TGTGCCAGCAGTTACTCTTACCGACTAGCGGTCCCGCTTTCCTACAATGTGCAGTTCTTC.

This clonotype was recorded once. J is TRBJ2-3 and V is TRBV28; D is unclear. The V end lost 6 bases, the J end lost 4 bases, and 11 bases lay between the germline ends. The CDR3 extends over 13 amino acids. Germline V gene lookup returns CDR1 MDHEN and CDR2 SYDVKM. Written as DNA, the CDR3 is TGTGCCAGCAGCGGAACGCCCTCAGATACGCAGTATTTT. Translated, it gives CASSGTPSDTQYF.

This clonotype was seen more than once but under ten times. This rearrangement joins TRBV20-1 to TRBJ2-4, with 8 nucleotides matching TRBD1. This CDR3 contains 14 residues. J lost 0 bases, V lost 6 bases, and 4 bases had no gene match. The germline gives CDR1 DFQATT, CDR2 SNEGSKA (reference sequence). The CDR3 protein is CSAGQGLAKNIQYF. The CDR3 nucleotides read TGCAGTGCAGGACAGGGACTAGCCAAAAACATTCAGTACTTC.

This clonotype was recorded many times. The chain combines TRBV29-1 with TRBJ1-4; TRBD1 matches 7 bases. Looked up from germline, CDR1 is SQVTM and CDR2 is ANQGSEA. The trim removed 4 bases at V and 7 bases at J, leaving 6 bases unmatched. There are 13 residues in the CDR3. The CDR3 protein is CSVGDRVREKLFF. The CDR3 coding sequence is TGCAGCGTTGGTGACAGGGTTCGTGAAAAACTGTTTTTT.

The rearrangement links TRBV5-8 to TRBJ2-3; no definite D call. The CDR3 is 13 amino acids. V was clipped by 2 bases and J by 7 bases, with 11 bases between them. Germline CDR1 reads SGHTS; CDR2 reads YDEGEE. In DNA form, the CDR3 reads TGTGCCAGCAGCTTCAAGGGCAGTCATACGCAGTATTTT. It yields the protein CASSFKGSHTQYF.

V usage is TRBV6-5 and J usage is TRBJ2-7; D assignment may be TRBD1 or TRBD2 (5 bases each). V was shortened by 8 bases and J by 10 bases, with 9 bases between the two germline ends. Germline V CDR1 and CDR2: MNHEY, SVGAGI. CDR3 length: 9 residues. The CDR3 sequence is CASGGSQYF. DNA for the CDR3: TGTGCCAGCGGGGGTAGTCAGTACTTC.

This clonotype was picked up a small number of times. The chain uses TRBV5-1 and TRBJ2-1; weak D call: TRBD2 (5 bases). V was pared by 4 bases and J by 2 bases, with 10 bases between. There are 14 residues in the CDR3. CDR1 SGHRS and CDR2 YFSETQ come from the germline V gene. As DNA, the CDR3 is TGCGCCAGCAGCGCTACTAGTGCCTACAATGAGCAGTTCTTC. Amino acid sequence: CASSATSAYNEQFF.